Below are 18 T cell receptor beta chains sequenced from a single sample in a study of read filtering for tumor transcriptome and immune sequencing. The library was built from roughly 400 ng RNA with molecular barcoded adaptors for alpha/delta and beta/gamma chains. TCRdb used MiXCR to reprocess the reads, holding one entry per CDR3 protein. The table has roughly 60,000 distinct CDR3 sequences, 20% to 25% seen once. The specimen was a population of CD138-negative cells sorted from bone marrow. These receptors all stem from a donor aged 40 or over with multiple myeloma.

In this sample, this clonotype turned up many times. V is TRBV20-1 and J is TRBJ2-5, with D possibly being TRBD1 or TRBD2 (5 bases each). The CDR3 sequence is 17 residues long. V was pared by 1 base and J by 0 bases, with 18 bases between. CDR1 is DFQATT and CDR2 is SNEGSKA in the germline V gene (reference sequence). The CDR3 is CSARASSGRAYQETQYF. The CDR3 DNA sequence: TGCAGTGCTAGAGCCTCGTCGGGACGGGCGTACCAAGAGACCCAGTACTTC.

This clonotype was recorded many times. The CDR3, as DNA: TGCGCCAGCAGCTTGGGCAGCCACCTCGGAGAGACCCAGTACTTC. Amino acid sequence: CASSLGSHLGETQYF. V and J are TRBV5-1 and TRBJ2-5; no clear D gene. Per the germline V gene, CDR1 is SGHRS and CDR2 is YFSETQ. The ends were cut back, 0 bases at V and 4 bases at J, with 13 bases in the middle. CDR3 length: 15 residues.

Remarks on this clonotype: The junction departs from the called germline gene at one end, perhaps through a read error. The chain recombines TRBV6-5 with TRBJ2-3, with D possibly TRBD1 on 5 matching bases. Germline V gene sequence: CDR1 MNHEY, CDR2 SVGAGI. The CDR3 has 14 amino acids. The CDR3, as DNA: TGTGCCAGCAGTTGGGGCAGTAGCACAGATACGCTGTATTTT. Translating it yields CASSWGSSTDTLYF.

This clonotype came up many times. J is TRBJ2-7 and V is TRBV6-5, with D tentatively TRBD1 or TRBD2 (6 bases each). The CDR3 runs 12 residues. V lost 6 bases and J lost 6, with 12 bases in between. Germline lookup yields CDR1 MNHEY and CDR2 SVGAGI. DNA for the CDR3: TGTGCCAGCAGCTTGGGGGGCATCGAGCAGTACTTC. Protein product: CASSLGGIEQYF.

The chain links TRBV20-1 to TRBJ2-7; D possibly corresponds to TRBD1 (6 bases). The CDR3 is made up of 13 amino acids. Germline CDR1 reads DFQATT; CDR2 reads SNEGSKA (reference sequence). V lost 2 bases to trimming and J lost 7 bases, with 15 bases between them. The CDR3 DNA reads TGCAGTGCTAGAATGGACAGCGTCGGGGAGCAGTACTTC. Translation gives CSARMDSVGEQYF.

This clonotype was seen more than once but under ten times. V is TRBV28 and J is TRBJ1-3; tentative D call: TRBD1 (6 bases). This CDR3 spans 15 amino acids. The V end lost 5 bases, the J end lost 0 bases, and 11 bases lay between the germline ends. In germline, CDR1 is MDHEN, CDR2 SYDVKM. The CDR3 loop is CASSQTGFSGNTIYF. The CDR3 coding sequence is TGTGCCAGCAGTCAAACAGGGTTCTCTGGAAACACCATATATTTT.

This chain links TRBV7-2 with TRBJ1-4; D unresolved. This CDR3 comprises 14 residues. The ends were cut back, 5 bases at V and 6 bases at J, with 13 bases in the middle. Germline assignment: CDR1 SGHTA and CDR2 FQGNSA. The CDR3 is CASSLSPTDEKLFF. CDR3 bases: TGTGCCAGCAGCCTGTCTCCAACGGATGAAAAACTGTTTTTT.

The gene calls are TRBV7-8 and TRBJ2-3; the match to TRBD2 covers 10 bases. V was clipped by 3 bases and J by 4 bases; unmatched bases: 7. Germline values: CDR1 SGHVS, CDR2 FQNEAQ. The CDR3 runs to 16 residues. CDR3 sequence (DNA): TGTGCCAGCAGCTTCCGATCTAGCGGGAGTGCAGATACGCAGTATTTT. It is translated as CASSFRSSGSADTQYF. Combining the CDR3 with reference TRBV7-8 and TRBJ2-3 gives the whole variable domain GAGVSQSPRYKVAKRGQDVALRCDPISGHVSLFWYQQALGQGPEFLTYFQNEAQLDKSGLPSDRFFAERPEGSVSTLKIQRTQQEDSAVYLCASSFRSSGSADTQYFGPGTRLTVL.

V usage is TRBV6-6 and J usage is TRBJ2-7, with unresolved D. The germline V gene encodes CDR1 MNHNY and CDR2 SVGAGI (reference sequence). V lost 5 bases and J 2 bases, leaving 16 bases between the germline ends. The CDR3 has 15 amino acids. As DNA, the CDR3 is TGTGCCAGCAGTCTTAAGATGGACGGTACCTACGAGCAGTACTTC. Its protein is CASSLKMDGTYEQYF.

At least ten counts were recorded for this clonotype. V usage is TRBV2 and J usage is TRBJ2-3; 8 bases map to TRBD2. With 7 bases clipped from V and 2 bases from J, the junction kept 5 bases outside the gene matches. CDR1 and CDR2 (germline): SNHLY, FYNNEI. The CDR3 loop spans 14 amino acids. CDR3 residues: CASIAGTFTDTQYF. In nucleotides, the CDR3 is TGTGCCAGCATAGCGGGGACGTTCACAGATACGCAGTATTTT.

In regard to this clonotype: This may arise from a read error, as a much more abundant clone is one base away. The chain recombines TRBV30 with TRBJ2-7, with 10 bases that match TRBD1. The J call is doubtful: the DNA matches TRBJ2-1 better. In germline, CDR1 is GTSNPN, CDR2 SVGIG (reference sequence). CDR3 size: 13 residues. The CDR3 DNA reads as TGTGCCTGGAGGAGTACAAGGGACAGGGGGCAGTTCTTC. It encodes CAWRSTRDRGQFF.

Turning to this clonotype: This may arise from a read error, as a much more abundant clone is one base away. J is TRBJ1-1 and V is TRBV6-1; the match to TRBD1 covers 7 bases. The CDR3 is 17 amino acids. Germline CDR1 MNHNS, CDR2 SASEGT. CDR3 nucleotides: TGTGCCAGCAGTGAAGCCAACTTGGGACAGACGAACACTGAAGCTCTCTTT. As protein: CASSEANLGQTNTEALF.

This clonotype was picked up many times. The chain is built from TRBV28 and TRBJ1-5; D is ambiguous. This CDR3 region has 12 residues. Trimming took 8 bases from V and 1 from J, leaving 6 bases between them. CDR1 is MDHEN, CDR2 SYDVKM, per germline. The CDR3 here is CASGVSNQPQHF. DNA for the CDR3: TGTGCCAGCGGAGTGAGCAATCAGCCCCAGCATTTT.

This clonotype has at least ten counts. J is TRBJ1-6 and V is TRBV7-2; D may be TRBD1 (5 bases). The CDR3 spans 16 residues. V lost 0 bases and J lost 11, with 17 bases in between. Germline V gene data show CDR1 as SGHTA and CDR2 as FQGNSA. The CDR3 protein is CASSLAFGTPRTPLHF. The CDR3 DNA sequence: TGTGCCAGCAGCTTAGCGTTTGGGACGCCCCGAACACCCCTCCACTTT.

The J gene is TRBJ1-3, the V gene TRBV11-2, with D perhaps TRBD1 (6 bases). Germline CDR1 SGHAT, CDR2 FQNNGV. The CDR3 runs 16 residues. Trimming pared 2 bases from V and 0 bases from J, leaving 11 bases between. The CDR3 nucleotides are TGTGCCAGCAGCTTATTAGGGACAACCTCTGGAAACACCATATATTTT. Encoded protein: CASSLLGTTSGNTIYF. Together with reference TRBV11-2 and TRBJ1-3, the CDR3 gives the full variable domain: EAGVAQSPRYKIIEKRQSVAFWCNPISGHATLYWYQQILGQGPKLLIQFQNNGVVDDSQLPKDRFSAERLKGVDSTLKIQPAKLEDSAVYLCASSLLGTTSGNTIYFGEGSWLTVV.

This clonotype was picked up a small number of times. The chain carries TRBV20-1 and TRBJ1-5; D remains ambiguous. In germline, CDR1 is DFQATT, CDR2 SNEGSKA (reference sequence). The CDR3 contains 14 residues. V was trimmed by 5 bases and J by 5 bases, leaving 16 bases between them. The DNA for the CDR3 is TGCAGTGCTGAAGCAGGAAACGCGGATCAGCCCCAGCATTTT. Translated: CSAEAGNADQPQHF.

Only a few counts were recorded for this clonotype. This chain connects TRBV19 to TRBJ1-1, with D possibly being TRBD1 (5 bases). Germline-derived CDR1 and CDR2 are LNHDA and SQIVND (reference sequence). This CDR3 is 15 amino acids long. V gave up 7 bases and J gave up 4 bases, with 19 bases separating them. Here the CDR3 reads CASTDGGTRSTEAFF. CDR3 DNA: TGTGCCAGTACCGATGGGGGAACCCGGAGCACTGAAGCTTTCTTT.

A single count supports this clonotype. This chain links TRBV6-1 with TRBJ1-2; TRBD1 matches at 8 bases. The V gene end was trimmed by 6 bases and the J gene end by 4 bases; junction bases not matched to a gene: 13. The CDR3 has 16 amino acids. CDR1 MNHNS and CDR2 SASEGT come from the germline V gene. CDR3 bases: TGTGCCAGCAGGGCGACAGGGGTGGTAGGGGTCTATGGCTACACCTTC. This codes for CASRATGVVGVYGYTF.